Below, 32 T cell receptor beta chains from the same sample are listed, as sequenced in a study of blood T cell repertoires in COVID-19 (dated by TCRdb to the early 2020s). To prepare the library, the immunoSEQ multiplex PCR assay was applied. TCRdb retrieved this table from immuneACCESS and kept in-frame rearrangements only. Not all clones are present; in checked studies, unresolved V genes account for under half, and no reason is known for the remainder. The sample data list about 340,000 clones, and more than 70% of these were observed just once. The ten biggest clones cover about 7.3% of the sample. Sequenced sample: peripheral blood. All receptors come from a woman in her 70s with COVID-19, enrolled during active disease.

V usage is TRBV9 and J usage is TRBJ1-1; D not resolved. This CDR3 has 15 amino acids. The V and J ends lost 4 bases and 2 bases respectively, with 15 bases between them. CDR1 and CDR2 (germline): SGDLS, YYNGEE. This CDR3 is CASSPGFGTNTEAFF. CDR3 coding DNA: TGTGCCAGCAGCCCCGGGTTTGGAACTAACACTGAAGCTTTCTTT.

The rearrangement links TRBV2 to TRBJ2-1, with 9 bases matching TRBD1. This CDR3 is 15 amino acids long. With 6 bases clipped from V and 4 bases from J, the junction kept 7 bases outside the gene matches. Germline V gene data show CDR1 as SNHLY and CDR2 as FYNNEI. CDR3 sequence: CASRGGQGPYNEQFF. CDR3 coding DNA: TGTGCCAGCAGAGGGGGACAGGGTCCTTACAATGAGCAGTTCTTC.

The chain combines TRBV10-1 with TRBJ1-3; a weak D match, TRBD1 (5 bases). Between the trimmed V and J ends, which lost 3 bases and 8 bases, there was a span of 14 bases. From germline, CDR1 is WNHNN and CDR2 SYGVQD (reference sequence). This CDR3 has 14 residues. CDR3 in DNA: TGCGCCAGCAGTGATGGTCAGGGCTCGGACACCATATATTTT. This translates into CASSDGQGSDTIYF.

The V call is TRBV7-3, the J call TRBJ2-1; 10 bases align to TRBD2. The trim removed 5 bases at V and 6 bases at J, leaving 7 bases unmatched. The germline V gene has CDR1 SGHTA and CDR2 FQGTGA. The CDR3 extends over 15 amino acids. CDR3 amino acids: CASSLTSGVGNEQFF. The CDR3 DNA is TGTGCCAGCAGCCTCACTAGCGGGGTAGGCAATGAGCAGTTCTTC.

The chain uses TRBV6-5 and TRBJ1-2; 7 bases match TRBD1. CDR3 length equals 11 residues. Trimming cost V 10 bases and J 12 bases; bases outside gene matches: 11. CDR1 MNHEY and CDR2 SVGAGI come from the germline V gene. CDR3 DNA: TGTGCCACCAACCAAGACAGGGTGCACACCTTC. It yields the protein CATNQDRVHTF.

The chain couples TRBV28 to TRBJ1-5, with D tentatively TRBD1 (6 bases). V gave up 1 base and J gave up 2 bases, with 15 bases separating them. Germline V lookup: CDR1 MDHEN, CDR2 SYDVKM. This CDR3 has 17 amino acids. DNA for the CDR3: TGTGCCAGCAGTTTATTCGGGGGGCGGGGTGGCAATCAGCCCCAGCATTTT. Protein product: CASSLFGGRGGNQPQHF. The full variable domain, completed using reference TRBV28 and TRBJ1-5, is DVKVTQSSRYLVKRTGEKVFLECVQDMDHENMFWYRQDPGLGLRLIYFSYDVKMKEKGDIPEGYSVSREKKERFSLILESASTNQTSMYLCASSLFGGRGGNQPQHFGDGTRLSIL.

This clone has a single count. V usage is TRBV5-1 and J usage is TRBJ2-7; 10 bases agree with TRBD1. V gave up 5 bases and J gave up 6 bases; unmatched junction bases: 5. Germline values: CDR1 SGHRS, CDR2 YFSETQ. This CDR3 has 13 residues. The DNA for the CDR3 is TGCGCCAGCAGGGGGACAGGGGATAGCGAGCAGTACTTC. Translated, it gives CASRGTGDSEQYF.

The chain is built from TRBV3-1 (or the pseudogene TRBV3-2) and TRBJ2-1, with D possibly matching TRBD1 (6 bases). This CDR3 is 14 amino acids long. Trimming took 3 bases from V and 5 from J, leaving 11 bases between them. In germline, CDR1 is LGHDT, CDR2 YNNKEL (reference sequence). The CDR3: CASSQGTGNNEQFF. The DNA for the CDR3 is TGTGCCAGCAGCCAGGGTACAGGGAACAATGAGCAGTTCTTC.

The CDR3 sequence: CASSYDRVGNQPQHF. The DNA for the CDR3 is TGTGCCAGCAGCTATGACAGGGTTGGCAATCAGCCCCAGCATTTT. The J gene is TRBJ1-5, the V gene TRBV6-6; 7 bases align to TRBD1. V lost 6 bases and J lost 2; bases outside the gene matches: 7. The CDR3 is 15 residues long. CDR1 and CDR2 (germline): MNHNY, SVGAGI (reference sequence).

The chain couples TRBV7-2 to TRBJ1-2; no firm D call. This CDR3 has 13 residues. The V end lost 3 bases, the J end lost 6 bases, and 11 bases lay between the germline ends. Germline V CDR1 and CDR2: SGHTA, FQGNSA. DNA of the CDR3: TGTGCCAGCAGCTTCCCCGGGTCAGATGGCTACACCTTC. Encoded protein: CASSFPGSDGYTF.

The V call is TRBV5-1, the J call TRBJ1-4; tentative D call: TRBD1 (5 bases). Germline V lookup: CDR1 SGHRS, CDR2 YFSETQ. Trimming shortened V by 6 bases and J by 7 bases, and 16 bases separated the two germline ends. This CDR3 has 14 residues. CDR3 amino acids: CASTFGGYSEKLFF. The CDR3 bases are TGCGCCAGCACCTTTGGGGGGTATAGTGAAAAACTGTTTTTT.

The chain combines TRBV5-1 with TRBJ2-1; tentative D call: TRBD1 (5 bases). The CDR3 spans 14 residues. V gave up 2 bases and J gave up 7 bases, with 13 bases separating them. In germline, CDR1 is SGHRS, CDR2 YFSETQ. In nucleotides, the CDR3 is TGCGCCAGCAGCTTCCAGGGAAGGAGAAATGAGCAGTTCTTC. Translating it yields CASSFQGRRNEQFF.

The chain links TRBV29-1 to TRBJ1-2, with 11 bases matching TRBD1. The germline CDR1 and CDR2 sequences are SQVTM and ANQGSEA. This CDR3 has 13 residues. With V trimmed by 4 bases and J by 4 bases, 2 bases remained unmatched. Here the CDR3 reads CSVAGTGGYGYTF. The CDR3 nucleotides read TGCAGCGTTGCCGGGACAGGGGGCTATGGCTACACCTTC.

CDR3 bases: TGTGCCAGCAGAGCGAATAGCGGGGGGGTTGATGAGCAGTTCTTC. It specifies CASRANSGGVDEQFF. The rearrangement uses TRBV2 and TRBJ2-1, with 11 nucleotides matching TRBD2. Germline CDR1 reads SNHLY; CDR2 reads FYNNEI. The CDR3 is 15 amino acids. The trim removed 6 bases at V and 8 bases at J, leaving 9 bases unmatched.

The chain is built from TRBV2 and TRBJ2-1, with D possibly matching TRBD2 (7 bases). V was clipped by 6 bases and J by 8 bases, with 11 bases between them. Looked up from germline, CDR1 is SNHLY and CDR2 is FYNNEI. The CDR3 has 12 residues. CDR3 bases: TGTGCCAGCAGGGGGGGGGCCGATGAGCAGTTCTTC. Its protein is CASRGGADEQFF.

This chain uses TRBV2 with TRBJ1-5; perhaps TRBD1 as D (6 bases). Trimming pared 3 bases from V and 7 bases from J, leaving 16 bases between. This CDR3 has 15 amino acids. Germline V gene sequence: CDR1 SNHLY, CDR2 FYNNEI. CDR3 coding DNA: TGTGCCAGCAGTGATCGAACACAGGGTTACCAGCCCCAGCATTTT. Translating gives CASSDRTQGYQPQHF.

The DNA of the CDR3 is TGTGCCAGCACCCCAGGGGGTAGCAATCAGCCCCAGCATTTT. Its translation: CASTPGGSNQPQHF. The chain couples TRBV27 to TRBJ1-5; TRBD1 aligns across 7 bases. This CDR3 comprises 14 residues. The trim removed 7 bases at V and 0 bases at J, leaving 3 bases unmatched. CDR1 is MNHEY and CDR2 is SMNVEV in the germline V gene (reference sequence).

This chain connects TRBV4-2 to TRBJ1-2; 8 bases are a match to TRBD1. In germline, CDR1 is LGHNA, CDR2 YNFKEQ. The CDR3 loop spans 15 amino acids. V lost 1 base to trimming and J lost 0 bases; unmatched junction nucleotides: 1. The CDR3 sequence: CASSQGQGSNYGYTF. CDR3 coding DNA: TGTGCCAGCAGCCAAGGACAGGGGTCTAACTATGGCTACACCTTC.

The chain employs TRBV9 and TRBJ2-5; TRBD1 aligns across 10 bases. Germline loops: CDR1 SGDLS, CDR2 YYNGEE. CDR3 length: 15 amino acids. V lost 2 bases and J lost 5; bases outside the gene matches: 6. CDR3 in amino acids: CASSVGTGELETQYF. The CDR3 DNA is TGTGCCAGCAGCGTTGGGACAGGGGAGCTGGAGACCCAGTACTTC.

The CDR3 DNA is TGTGCCAGCAGCTTATGGATAGAAAAGGGGGATACGCAGTATTTT. This encodes CASSLWIEKGDTQYF. This rearrangement joins TRBV11-1 to TRBJ2-3; the D gene is possibly TRBD1 (5 bases). Germline V CDR1 and CDR2: SGHAT, FQDESV (reference sequence). CDR3 length equals 15 residues. The ends were cut back, 2 bases at V and 6 bases at J, with 15 bases in the middle.

This clone was seen once. This sequence joins TRBV27 and TRBJ2-1, with D possibly being TRBD1 (6 bases). Germline CDR1 and CDR2: MNHEY and SMNVEV (reference sequence). V lost 5 bases to trimming and J lost 10 bases, with 21 bases between them. This CDR3 has 15 residues. The CDR3 DNA reads as TGTGCCAGCAGTCCAACAGGGATCTCTTTCTTCGAGCAGTTCTTC. It translates to CASSPTGISFFEQFF.

This clone was seen a single time. The V and J genes are TRBV19 and TRBJ2-3, with D possibly TRBD2 on 5 matching bases. In germline, CDR1 is LNHDA, CDR2 SQIVND (reference sequence). The CDR3 loop spans 17 amino acids. V was trimmed by 9 bases and J by 2 bases, leaving 24 bases between them. The CDR3 loop reads CARPPISDFEHTDTQYF. DNA for the CDR3: TGTGCCAGACCGCCGATCTCGGACTTTGAGCACACAGATACGCAGTATTTT.

This chain joins TRBV3-1 (or the pseudogene TRBV3-2) and TRBJ2-4, with D unclear. Trimming cost V 1 base and J 0 bases, with 10 bases left between them. This CDR3 region has 16 residues. Germline loops: CDR1 LGHDT, CDR2 YNNKEL (reference sequence). CDR3 sequence (DNA): TGTGCCAGCAGCCAAGGTACGGAGATAGCCAAAAACATTCAGTACTTC. Protein: CASSQGTEIAKNIQYF.

The CDR3 DNA reads as TGTGCCAGCAGCCAAGCTCTAGCCCAACTAGCGGGGGCCCCCTATACTCAAGAGACCCAGTACTTC. This gives the protein CASSQALAQLAGAPYTQETQYF. The chain combines TRBV3-1 (or the pseudogene TRBV3-2) with TRBJ2-5; 11 nucleotides align to TRBD2. V lost 1 base, J lost 2 bases, and 21 bases stayed unmatched. This CDR3 has 22 residues. The germline gives CDR1 LGHDT, CDR2 YNNKEL (reference sequence).

This clone was detected once. The rearrangement joins TRBV10-1 to TRBJ1-1; a possible D gene is TRBD1 (5 bases). This CDR3 is 14 amino acids long. From germline, CDR1 is WNHNN and CDR2 SYGVQD (reference sequence). V lost 0 bases and J 7 bases, leaving 12 bases between the germline ends. DNA for the CDR3: TGCGCCAGCAGTGAGTCCAGGGTCCTTTTTGAAGCTTTCTTT. Its protein product is CASSESRVLFEAFF.

The V call is TRBV9, the J call TRBJ1-4, with D hard to call. Germline CDR1 SGDLS, CDR2 YYNGEE. V was shortened by 0 bases and J by 7 bases, with 10 bases between the two germline ends. This CDR3 comprises 14 residues. The chain's CDR3 is CASSVGIASEKLFF. The CDR3 nucleotides read TGTGCCAGCAGCGTAGGGATAGCGAGTGAAAAACTGTTTTTT.

Regarding this clone: Other nucleotide sequences in the sample specify the same CDR3. The chain links TRBV2 to TRBJ2-7, with 12 positions matching TRBD1. The germline V gene has CDR1 SNHLY and CDR2 FYNNEI. The CDR3 loop spans 16 amino acids. V lost 4 bases, J lost 5 bases, and 9 bases stayed unmatched. The CDR3 region is CASSAQAGTGGDEQYF. The CDR3 DNA follows: TGTGCCAGCAGTGCACAAGCCGGGACAGGGGGCGACGAGCAGTACTTC.

V and J are TRBV18 and TRBJ1-1, with unresolved D. There are 14 residues in the CDR3. Trimming left V 5 bases short and J 0 bases short, with 10 bases between. Germline assignment: CDR1 KGHSH and CDR2 LQKENI. CDR3 sequence reads: CASSAGAVNTEAFF. CDR3 DNA sequence: TGTGCCAGCTCAGCAGGCGCTGTGAACACTGAAGCTTTCTTT.

The gene calls are TRBV5-6 and TRBJ2-7, with D uncertain. Between the trimmed V and J ends, which lost 0 bases and 4 bases, there was a span of 11 bases. The CDR3 is 14 amino acids. Germline CDR1 is SGHDT and CDR2 is YYEEEE. The CDR3 DNA follows: TGTGCCAGCAGCTTGGCCGCGACAAGGTACGAGCAGTACTTC. Its protein is CASSLAATRYEQYF.

CDR3 DNA sequence: TGCAGCGTGTGGGGCAGGACAACTGAAGCTTTCTTT. Its protein is CSVWGRTTEAFF. The chain carries TRBV29-1 and TRBJ1-1; perhaps TRBD1 as D (5 bases). The CDR3 consists of 12 residues. The germline V gene encodes CDR1 SQVTM and CDR2 ANQGSEA. Between the trimmed V and J ends, which lost 6 bases and 5 bases, there was a span of 13 bases.

This chain uses TRBV5-1 with TRBJ1-3, with D possibly matching TRBD1 (5 bases). Trimming removed 4 bases from V and 0 bases from J, with 14 bases in between. The CDR3 runs 16 residues. Germline lookup yields CDR1 SGHRS and CDR2 YFSETQ. In DNA, the CDR3 is TGCGCCAGCAGCCGCGTCCCAGGGTTCTCTGGAAACACCATATATTTT. Its translation is CASSRVPGFSGNTIYF.

This clone was seen once. The chain joins TRBV27 to TRBJ2-7; D is perhaps TRBD2 (6 bases). The V end lost 0 bases, the J end lost 4 bases, and 7 bases lay between the germline ends. This CDR3 comprises 13 residues. Germline lookup yields CDR1 MNHEY and CDR2 SMNVEV (reference sequence). The CDR3 DNA follows: TGTGCCAGCAGTTTATCGGAGGGGTACGAGCAGTACTTC. Its protein product is CASSLSEGYEQYF.